A single count supports the clone carrying this T cell receptor beta chain. This record belongs to a study of blood T cell repertoires in COVID-19. Whole-study context: T cells, B-cell-depleted T cells, or PBMCs supplied cDNA or gDNA.

The protocol was immunoSEQ multiplex PCR, while the TCRdb copy is restricted to in-frame clones and leaves out a portion. The sample has 150,000 to 200,000 clones; more than 80% are singletons. This CDR3 region has 12 residues. Germline loops: CDR1 MNHEY, CDR2 SVGAGI. Trimming took off 8 bases at V and 7 bases at J, with 12 bases between the two ends. Sequences were obtained from peripheral blood. The V and J genes are TRBV6-5 and TRBJ1-5; D uncertain. The clonotype originates from a woman aged 55-69 years with COVID-19, enrolled during active disease. The CDR3 DNA follows: TGTGCCAGCGGGGAGGGCCTGCAGCCCCAGCATTTT. Translation gives CASGEGLQPQHF.